The 5 T cell receptor beta chains reported below all come from one sample, sequenced in a study of T cell clones after liver transplantation. TCRdb keeps only in-frame clones here, not all; method: immunoSEQ multiplex PCR. The sample yields 75,000 to 100,000 clones, 80% to 85% seen once. Sequenced here: CD4+ T cells from blood, sampled 45 to 46 months after liver transplant. Receptor source: a human patient who received a liver transplant. Some T cells may originate from the graft donor.

This clone turned up a few times. The genes are TRBV5-8 and TRBJ2-7, with unresolved D. The CDR3 loop spans 14 amino acids. Germline V CDR1 and CDR2: SGHTS, YDEGEE. V lost 7 bases to trimming and J lost 4 bases, with 18 bases between them. CDR3: CASSSEPAKYEQYF. CDR3 nucleotide sequence: TGTGCCAGCTCCTCCGAACCAGCCAAATACGAGCAGTACTTC.

The chain combines TRBV7-2 with TRBJ2-1, with 11 bases identical to TRBD2. CDR1 is SGHTA and CDR2 is FQGNSA in the germline V gene. CDR3 size: 18 residues. Losses at the gene ends were 1 base for V and 0 bases for J; bases not matched to a gene: 5. The CDR3 region has the DNA TGTGCCAGCAGCTTAGGACTAGCGGGAAGCAGCTCCTACAATGAGCAGTTCTTC. Translated: CASSLGLAGSSSYNEQFF.

V usage is TRBV11-2 and J usage is TRBJ2-5; D gene unclear. The CDR3 totals 13 residues. V was shortened by 3 bases and J by 2 bases, with 7 bases between the two germline ends. The V gene's germline CDR1 is SGHAT and CDR2 FQNNGV. The CDR3 loop reads CASSFVLQETQYF. The CDR3 region has the DNA TGTGCCAGCAGCTTTGTCTTACAAGAGACCCAGTACTTC. Drawing the rest from reference TRBV11-2 and TRBJ2-5, the complete variable domain is EAGVAQSPRYKIIEKRQSVAFWCNPISGHATLYWYQQILGQGPKLLIQFQNNGVVDDSQLPKDRFSAERLKGVDSTLKIQPAKLEDSAVYLCASSFVLQETQYFGPGTRLLVL.

The chain uses TRBV4-1 and TRBJ1-1, with D perhaps TRBD1 (5 bases). V was trimmed by 4 bases and J by 1 base, leaving 10 bases between them. The CDR3 totals 14 residues. Per germline, CDR1 MGHRA and CDR2 YSYEKL. The CDR3 region is CASSPSQGNTEAFF. The CDR3 nucleotides are TGCGCCAGCAGCCCCAGTCAGGGGAACACTGAAGCTTTCTTT.

This chain links TRBV6-5 with TRBJ1-1; D is ambiguous. Trimming stripped 2 bases from V and 1 base from J, with 11 bases between. Germline V gene sequence: CDR1 MNHEY, CDR2 SVGAGI. The CDR3 sequence is 15 residues long. CDR3: CASSYDNRGNTEAFF. In DNA form, the CDR3 reads TGTGCCAGCAGTTACGATAACAGAGGGAACACTGAAGCTTTCTTT.